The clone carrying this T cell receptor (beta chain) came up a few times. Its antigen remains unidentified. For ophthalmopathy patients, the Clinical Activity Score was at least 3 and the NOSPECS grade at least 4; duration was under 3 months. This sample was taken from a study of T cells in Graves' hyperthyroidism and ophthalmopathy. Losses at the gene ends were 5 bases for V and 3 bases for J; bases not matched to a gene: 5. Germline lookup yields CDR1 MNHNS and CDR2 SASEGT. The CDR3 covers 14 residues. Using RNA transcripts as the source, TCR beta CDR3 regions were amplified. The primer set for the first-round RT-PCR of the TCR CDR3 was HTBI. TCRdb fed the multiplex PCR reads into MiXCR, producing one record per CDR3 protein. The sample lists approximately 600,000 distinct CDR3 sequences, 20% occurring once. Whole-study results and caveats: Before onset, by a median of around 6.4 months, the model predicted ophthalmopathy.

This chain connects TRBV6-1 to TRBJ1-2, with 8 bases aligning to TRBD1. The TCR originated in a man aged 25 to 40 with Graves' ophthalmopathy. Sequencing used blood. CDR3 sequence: CASSPTGDHYGYTF. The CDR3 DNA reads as TGTGCCAGCAGTCCGACAGGGGACCACTATGGCTACACCTTC.